This is a list of T cell receptor beta chains from one sample in a study of blood T cell repertoires in COVID-19. Repertoires were generated with immunoSEQ multiplex PCR, while TCRdb's copy carries only in-frame clones and drops some. The table records about 80,000 clones, 82% of them present only once. Sequenced input: peripheral blood. The receptors derive from a man aged 80 or over with acute or convalescent COVID-19. The CDR3 runs from the conserved cysteine through the conserved F or W. The order of the fields is V gene, D gene, J gene, clone size, CDR3 DNA, CDR3 protein. D genes are given only for firm matches. Size tells how often a clone was seen (once, few, many) or the class of an expanded clone, and some rows leave it out.

>TRBV7-2|TRBD2|TRBJ2-3|few
TGTGCCAGCAGCTACAGGACTAGCGGGAGTAGCACAGATACGCAGTATTTT
CASSYRTSGSSTDTQYF
>TRBV29-1|TRBD1|TRBJ1-1|few
TGCAGCGCCCCGGGACAGGGGGCCGCTGAAGCTTTCTTT
CSAPGQGAAEAFF
>TRBV7-2|TRBD2|TRBJ2-4|.
TGTGCCAGCAGCTCATTGACTAGCGGGGGTATAGCCAAAAACATTCAGTACTTC
CASSSLTSGGIAKNIQYF
>TRBV4-2|.|TRBJ2-7|.
TGTGCCAGCAGCCAAGAGTCCACCGGGGCCTACGAGCAGTACTTC
CASSQESTGAYEQYF
>TRBV27|TRBD1|TRBJ1-2|.
TGTGCCAGCAGCTCTACTCCGGGACAGCTATATGGCTACACCTTC
CASSSTPGQLYGYTF
>TRBV7-9|TRBD1|TRBJ1-6|.
TGTGCCAGCAGCCAGAGACAGGGAAATTCACCCCTCCACTTT
CASSQRQGNSPLHF
>TRBV19|.|TRBJ1-5|once
TGTGCCAGTACTTTGGTGGGTCAGGGGTATGGTCAGCCCCAGCATTTT
CASTLVGQGYGQPQHF
>TRBV28|TRBD1|TRBJ1-6|.
TGTGCCAGCAATTCGGGACAGGGTAATTCACCCCTCCACTTT
CASNSGQGNSPLHF
>TRBV9|.|TRBJ2-7|.
TGTGCCAGCAGCGTAGCCGTATGGGGCGACGAGCAGTACTTC
CASSVAVWGDEQYF
>TRBV6-5|TRBD1|TRBJ1-1|once
TGTGCCAGCCGAACTCGACAGGGGGGAACTGAAGCTTTCTTT
CASRTRQGGTEAFF
>TRBV7-9|.|TRBJ1-6|.
TGTGCCAGCAGCTCAGGGACTCAGGAGGATAATTCACCCCTCCACTTT
CASSSGTQEDNSPLHF
>TRBV19|TRBD1|TRBJ1-5|.
TGTGCCAGTAGGGTGACAGGGGTTACTACTTATAGCAATCAGCCCCAGCATTTT
CASRVTGVTTYSNQPQHF
>TRBV6-5|TRBD1|TRBJ2-2|.
TGTGCCAGCAGTACCGGACAGGGGGAATTGTTTTTT
CASSTGQGELFF
>TRBV5-6|.|TRBJ2-7|.
TGTGCCAGCAGCGGCCGGGTTCCCTACGAGCAGTACTTC
CASSGRVPYEQYF
>TRBV5-1|.|TRBJ1-2|.
TGCGCCAGCAGCTCCAATGAGGGAGGCTACACCTTC
CASSSNEGGYTF
>TRBV5-3|.|TRBJ1-4|.
TGTGCCGGCCATACAACTAATGAAAAACTGTTTTTT
CAGHTTNEKLFF
>TRBV29-1|.|TRBJ2-3|.
TGCAGCGTAATACTTCGACAGACCAGCACAGATACGCAGTATTTT
CSVILRQTSTDTQYF
>TRBV7-3|.|TRBJ2-1|.
TGTGCCAGCAGCTTAAAGCGGCTTACCAATGAGCAGTTCTTC
CASSLKRLTNEQFF
>TRBV7-9|.|TRBJ1-2|.
TGTGCCAGCAGCCTTAACTATGGCTACACCTTC
CASSLNYGYTF
>TRBV5-8|.|TRBJ2-3|.
TGTGCCAGCAGCCCTAGTGTGGTAGTTTGGGATACGCAGTATTTT
CASSPSVVVWDTQYF
>TRBV30|.|TRBJ1-1|.
TGTGCCTGGATCGGCAAACAGGGCTTTATCACTGAAGCTTTCTTT
CAWIGKQGFITEAFF
>TRBV24-1|.|TRBJ2-1|once
TGTGCCACCAGTGACGCCACAGTGAATGAGCAGTTCTTC
CATSDATVNEQFF
>TRBV10-3|TRBD2|TRBJ2-4|.
TGTGCCATCAGTGAGTCAACTAGCGGGGCCAAAAACATTCAGTACTTC
CAISESTSGAKNIQYF
>TRBV7-8|TRBD1|TRBJ1-1|once
TGTGCCAGCAGCTCCGACAGGGGGACTGAAGCTTTCTTT
CASSSDRGTEAFF
>TRBV2|TRBD1|TRBJ1-5|.
TGTGCCAGCAACCGAGACAGGGAGAGTCCGACCCAGCATTTT
CASNRDRESPTQHF
>TRBV6-6|TRBD2|TRBJ2-7|once
TGTGCCAGCAGTCGGCCCGCCACTAGCGGGGGGTCCGTCGAGCAGTACTTC
CASSRPATSGGSVEQYF
>TRBV6-5|.|TRBJ2-7|.
TGTGCCAGCAGGGCGGGCAGCGCCTACGAGCAGTACTTC
CASRAGSAYEQYF
>TRBV6-5|.|TRBJ1-3|.
TGTGCCAGCAGTAGAACAGACGACGGAAACACCATATATTTT
CASSRTDDGNTIYF
>TRBV7-8|TRBD1|TRBJ2-5|.
TGTGCCAGCAGCCTCGGACAGGGGAAGGAGACCCAGTACTTC
CASSLGQGKETQYF
>TRBV21-1|.|TRBJ2-4|once
TGTGCCAGCAGCAAAGCTCCGACAGCAGAGGTGCCAAGGGACATTCAGTACTTC
CASSKAPTAEVPRDIQYF
>TRBV5-1|TRBD2|TRBJ2-7|.
TGCGCCAGCAGCTTGAGCGGGGGGAGCTCCTACGAGCAGTACTTC
CASSLSGGSSYEQYF
>TRBV29-1|.|TRBJ2-1|.
TGCAGCGTTGAGTCCCAGGATCAGGGCAATGAGCAGTTCTTC
CSVESQDQGNEQFF
>TRBV13|TRBD1|TRBJ1-2|.
TGTGCCATACCTCATCCGGGACAGGGAAACTATGGCTACACCTTC
CAIPHPGQGNYGYTF
>TRBV19|TRBD2|TRBJ2-3|once
TGTGCCAGTAGTAACGGGCGGGGGGGAAGCACAGATACGCAGTATTTT
CASSNGRGGSTDTQYF
>TRBV27|TRBD1|TRBJ1-2|.
TGTGCCAGCAGTTTTACAGGGGGCCGCTATGGCTACACCTTC
CASSFTGGRYGYTF
>TRBV5-4|TRBD1|TRBJ1-4|once
TGTGCCAGCAGCTATGGGACAGGGGGCAGTAGAGTTGAAAAACTGTTTTTT
CASSYGTGGSRVEKLFF
>TRBV2|.|TRBJ1-4|.
TGTGCCAGCAGGGACAGTATGGGTGAAAAACTGTTTTTT
CASRDSMGEKLFF
>TRBV6-2/TRBV6-3|TRBD2|TRBJ2-3|.
TGTGCCAGCACCCCCCTGCGGGGGGGCGCACCCGGGCGTAGAGATACGCAGTATTTT
CASTPLRGGAPGRRDTQYF
>TRBV11-2|TRBD2|TRBJ2-1|.
TGTGCCAGCAGCTTAGGAAGCGGGGGGGCCGAAGCGGAGTTCTTC
CASSLGSGGAEAEFF
>TRBV7-3|.|TRBJ2-1|.
TGTGCCAGCAGCTCTCCAGGACTCCCCAATGAGCAGTTCTTC
CASSSPGLPNEQFF
>TRBV6-6|.|TRBJ2-2|.
TGTGCCAGCAGCCCCAGGGAAGGGGTCACCGGGGAGCTGTTTTTT
CASSPREGVTGELFF
>TRBV9|.|TRBJ2-1|few
TGTGCCAGCAGCGTCGGGCCCGGAGGGTTACAAGGTGAGCAGTTCTTC
CASSVGPGGLQGEQFF
>TRBV7-9|.|TRBJ1-6|many
TGTGCCAGCAGCTTGCAACAGGGTTCACCCCTCCACTTT
CASSLQQGSPLHF
>TRBV25-1|TRBD1|TRBJ1-2|.
TGTGCCAGCAGCAGGACAGGCCTAGCTAACTATGGCTACACCTTC
CASSRTGLANYGYTF
>TRBV5-5|TRBD1|TRBJ1-4|.
TGTGCCAGCAGCCTAGGGACAGGGGGCGAAAAACTGTTTTTT
CASSLGTGGEKLFF
>TRBV5-5|.|TRBJ2-3|.
TGTGCCAGCAGCTTGGAGGTAGCCACAGATACGCAGTATTTT
CASSLEVATDTQYF
>TRBV5-1|.|TRBJ2-5|.
TGCGCCAGCATGGCGGACAAGTACCAAGAGACCCAGTACTTC
CASMADKYQETQYF
>TRBV7-3|.|TRBJ2-2|.
TGTGCCAGCAGCTTAAACGTGGGTCGGGGCACCGGGGAGCTGTTTTTT
CASSLNVGRGTGELFF
>TRBV6-5|TRBD1|TRBJ1-2|.
TGTGCCAGCGGACAGGGCTTCAACTATGGCTACACCTTC
CASGQGFNYGYTF
>TRBV30|.|TRBJ2-5|once
TGTGCCTGGAGGACTCTTTCGATGTTTCAAGAGACCCAGTACTTC
CAWRTLSMFQETQYF
>TRBV6-1|.|TRBJ2-7|.
TGTGCCAGCAGTGAAGCTCAAACCTACGAGCAGTACTTC
CASSEAQTYEQYF
>TRBV5-4|.|TRBJ2-2|few
TGTGCCAGCAGCTTGGCAGGGGGGAGCACCGGGGAGCTGTTTTTT
CASSLAGGSTGELFF
>TRBV2|.|TRBJ2-5|.
TGTGCCAGCAGTTCAGACAGGATGCAAGAGACCCAGTACTTC
CASSSDRMQETQYF
>TRBV5-6|TRBD1|TRBJ2-3|.
TGTGCCAGCAGCTGGGGACAGAACACAGATACGCAGTATTTT
CASSWGQNTDTQYF
>TRBV28|TRBD1|TRBJ1-5|.
TGTGCCAGCGGGACAGGGAGCAATCAGCCCCAGCATTTT
CASGTGSNQPQHF